The present entry profiles one T cell receptor (beta chain) with its context. This clonotype turned up a few times. Its antigen remains unidentified. No base quality values were provided; no much bigger clone lies one nucleotide off. The data originate from a study of identical twins (dated by TCRdb to between 2015 and 2016). Background on the whole study: The study deep-sequenced TCR alpha and beta repertoires from monozygotic twins, unrelated adults of various ages and cord blood to test whether fetal clonotypes persist. To rule out contamination, the twin experiments were replicated at different times with different library preparation protocols. General study outcomes and caveats: Invariant T cells such as MAIT and iNKT could partly confound zero-insertion analyses, though diverse VJ usage argued against this for most clonotypes. Fewer insertions were carried by abundant cord blood beta clonotypes; a weaker similar trend was observed in young adult naive repertoires, while no such trend was observed in memory repertoires. Out-of-frame TCR alpha sequences shared between twins showed an excess of low generation-probability sequences compared with coincidental sharing between unrelated individuals. In monozygotic twins, recombination models systematically underestimated out-of-frame TCR alpha sharing, but the models matched the sharing seen between unrelated individuals. Because the same donors could not be followed over many years, conclusions were based on cross-sectional statistical analysis. In beta out-of-frame sequences, excess twin sharing was weaker, because having fewer shared sequences lowered the signal-to-noise ratio.

The junction shows trimming of 6 bases on V and 3 bases on J, plus 9 bases between the germline ends. The CDR3, cysteine through phenylalanine, is 12 amino acids long. Only CDR3 DNA remains: 36 bases, in frame from the first base. CDR1 SNHLY and CDR2 FYNNEI were looked up in the germline V gene. The receptor library was made with 5' RACE. Instrument on record: Illumina HiSeq 2000. Template switching added a universal primer binding site, and the final cDNA carried a unique molecular identifier that allowed TCR cDNA molecules to be counted accurately. Specific primers in the conserved constant-segment region were used to synthesize first-strand cDNA for TCR alpha and beta chains. To control for contamination, every cDNA library was double barcoded, receiving both a SMART-Mk sample barcode and Illumina barcodes. TruSeq adapter sequences along with Illumina sample barcodes were introduced in two successive PCR steps. TCR alpha and beta cDNA libraries were sequenced on the Illumina HiSeq platform with custom primers. Turning to the authors' computational methods: Raw reads were processed with MiGEC to extract unique molecular identifiers, and MiXCR was used to determine CDR3 positions. For each individual, recombination models were inferred using an EM algorithm with the repgenHMM and IGoR tools. The tcR package in R was used for shared clonotype analysis, with sharing normalized by the product of cloneset sizes. To study raw recombination without the effects of thymic and clonal selection, out-of-frame nonproductive sequences were analyzed. TCRdb cleaned the public reads at Q25 with fastp, built clones with MiXCR and kept in-frame beta chains. All rows with the same CDR3 protein become a single entry with the most common DNA and genes. These V and J calls are TCRdb output, not the study's own analysis. Across this sample there are hundreds of thousands of distinct CDR3 sequences, with roughly 26% seen only once. The biggest ten clones account for roughly 2.8% of the sample.

All donors were healthy Caucasians. The twin cohort comprised three pairs of female monozygotic twins, all aged roughly 18 to 30 years. Positive isolation kits from Invitrogen were used to isolate the CD4+ and CD8+ T cell populations. These records were also assigned to another study, of T cells expressing NK-cell markers. According to the second study: TCR beta-chain repertoires were profiled in sorted CD3+CD56+NKG2C+, CD3+CD56+NKG2C- and CD3+CD56-NKG2C+ T-cell subsets from several donors. Of the eight sequenced donors, seven were found to be HCMV-seropositive and one was found to be HCMV-seronegative. In several experiments an anti-gammadeltaTCR antibody was added to restrict sorting to alphabetaTCR-expressing T cells. For over five donors, the dominant CD3+CD56+NKG2C+ clonotypes were among the top 10 CD8+ clonotypes and accounted for roughly 1.0-8% of CD8+ T cells. Those dominant clonotypes were again the most abundant among CD3+CD56-NKG2C+ cells in a few donors, at about 25-65%. It remained unclear whether the expanded NKG2C-expressing T cell clones were specific for HCMV antigens. Randomly selected healthy volunteers, three men and five women, were used as the eight sequenced donors. A commercial ELISA kit detecting HCMV-specific IgG in serum was used to determine HCMV serostatus. MIGEC handled demultiplexing of the reads and grouping by UMI, while MiTCR was used to assemble and quantify clonotypes. To exclude erroneous sequences, only TCR cDNA sequences supported by at least two reads were retained. The tcR package was used for downstream repertoire analysis, and clonotypes were matched across fractions by CDR3 nucleotide sequence plus V segment. VDJmatch was used to annotate antigen specificity against VDJdb, with one amino acid substitution in CDR3 permitted.

The TCR originated in a woman aged 18-35 years in good health. The chain is made from TRBV2 and TRBJ2-7; there is no confident call for the D gene. The sequencing sample was made of CD4+ T cells sorted from blood. Read as DNA, the sequence is TGTGCCAGCAGCATGAACAGCTACGAGCAGTACTTC. The resulting protein is CASSMNSYEQYF.